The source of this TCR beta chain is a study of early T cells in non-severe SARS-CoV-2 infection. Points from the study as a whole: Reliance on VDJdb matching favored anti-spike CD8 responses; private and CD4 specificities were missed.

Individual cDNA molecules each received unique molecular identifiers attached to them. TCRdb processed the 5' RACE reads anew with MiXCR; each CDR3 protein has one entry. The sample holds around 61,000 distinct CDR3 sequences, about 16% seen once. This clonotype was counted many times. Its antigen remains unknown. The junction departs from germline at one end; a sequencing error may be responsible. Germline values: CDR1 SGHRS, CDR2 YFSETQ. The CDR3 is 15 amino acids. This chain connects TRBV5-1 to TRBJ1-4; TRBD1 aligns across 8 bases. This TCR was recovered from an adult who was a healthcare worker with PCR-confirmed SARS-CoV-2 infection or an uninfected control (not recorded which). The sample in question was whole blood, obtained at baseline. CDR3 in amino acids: CASSLAGTGAERPVF. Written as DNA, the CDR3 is TGCGCCAGCAGCTTGGCAGGGACAGGCGCCGAACGTCCGGTTTTT.